The clone carrying this T cell receptor (beta chain) was detected once. CDR1 and CDR2 (germline): WSHSY, SAAADI. CDR3 length equals 16 residues. V lost 2 bases, J lost 0 bases, and 11 bases lay in between. The record originates from a study of blood T cell repertoires in COVID-19. At the level of the study: Material from acute and convalescent COVID-19 was sourced from the United States, Italy and Spain.

Per the study methods: Cell counts per sample came from amplifying reference gene primers. TCRdb's copy holds only in-frame clones and misses some; the assay was immunoSEQ multiplex PCR. V and J calls and clone size are copied from that table; D and trimming were computed from the DNA. This table has tens of thousands of clones, approximately 80% appearing once. The chain carries TRBV10-2 and TRBJ2-4, with D maybe TRBD2 (6 bases). The sample was PBMCs or T cells enriched from blood (not recorded which). This TCR was sampled from a woman aged 35 to 49 with acute COVID-19. In DNA form, the CDR3 reads TGCGCCAGCAGTGAGGCGGGCGGGGTAGCCAAAAACATTCAGTACTTC. Encoded protein: CASSEAGGVAKNIQYF.